These 16 T cell receptor beta chains came from one sample sequenced in a study of shared clonotypes between healthy human individuals. The table came from immunoSEQ multiplex PCR; TCRdb's copy has only in-frame clones and leaves some out. Of some 500,000 clones in the sample, roughly 85% were seen once. The source material was PBMCs. The receptors derive from a woman aged 40 to 50 in good health. Some clones in this sample may be carry-over from other donors' samples.

This chain links TRBV7-8 with TRBJ2-6, with TRBD2 as a possible D gene (6 bases). Trimming cost V 1 base and J 0 bases, with 13 bases left between them. Germline lookup yields CDR1 SGHVS and CDR2 FQNEAQ. The CDR3 extends over 18 amino acids. The DNA of the CDR3 is TGTGCCAGCAGCTTAGGCGGAGGGGTTTCCTCTGGGGCCAACGTCCTGACTTTC. Protein sequence: CASSLGGGVSSGANVLTF. The whole variable domain, filled in from reference TRBV7-8 and TRBJ2-6, reads GAGVSQSPRYKVAKRGQDVALRCDPISGHVSLFWYQQALGQGPEFLTYFQNEAQLDKSGLPSDRFFAERPEGSVSTLKIQRTQQEDSAVYLCASSLGGGVSSGANVLTFGAGSRLTVL.

The chain links TRBV7-9 to TRBJ1-1; D not resolved. The CDR3 is 15 residues long. V was trimmed by 4 bases and J by 1 base, leaving 13 bases between them. Germline-derived CDR1 and CDR2 are SEHNR and FQNEAQ (reference sequence). CDR3 amino acids: CASSSIGWGNTEAFF. The CDR3 DNA reads TGTGCCAGCAGCTCCATAGGGTGGGGGAACACTGAAGCTTTCTTT.

This clone has a single count. The chain links TRBV9 to TRBJ2-7; 7 nucleotides line up with TRBD2. Trimming at V came to 0 bases and at J to 2 bases, leaving 8 bases not matched to a gene. CDR3 length equals 16 residues. Germline CDR1 and CDR2: SGDLS and YYNGEE. The DNA of the CDR3 is TGTGCCAGCAGCGTAGCGAAGCGGGACCTTACCTACGAGCAGTACTTC. Its protein product is CASSVAKRDLTYEQYF.

The rearrangement links TRBV7-9 to TRBJ2-1; 8 bases line up with TRBD2. CDR1 SEHNR and CDR2 FQNEAQ come from the germline V gene (reference sequence). V lost 6 bases to trimming and J lost 9 bases; unmatched junction nucleotides: 4. CDR3 length: 12 amino acids. CDR3 region: CASSSSGPEQFF. In DNA, the CDR3 is TGTGCCAGCAGTTCTAGCGGGCCTGAGCAGTTCTTC.

This rearrangement joins TRBV6-6 to TRBJ2-1; the match to TRBD2 covers 9 bases. CDR3 length: 15 amino acids. From germline, CDR1 is MNHNY and CDR2 SVGAGI (reference sequence). Losses at the gene ends were 8 bases for V and 0 bases for J; bases not matched to a gene: 5. CDR3 DNA sequence: TGTGCCAGCGGATATAGCGGGAGCTCCTACAATGAGCAGTTCTTC. Its translation: CASGYSGSSYNEQFF.

The chain joins TRBV9 to TRBJ1-5, with no clear D. The V end lost 3 bases, the J end lost 4 bases, and 8 bases lay between the germline ends. CDR1 is SGDLS, CDR2 YYNGEE, per germline. CDR3 length: 13 amino acids. The CDR3 here is CASSDTANQPQHF. The DNA of the CDR3 is TGTGCCAGCAGCGACACAGCGAATCAGCCCCAGCATTTT.

CDR3: CASSPTSFSYNEQFF. CDR3 in DNA: TGTGCCAGCAGCCCCACTAGTTTCTCCTACAATGAGCAGTTCTTC. This chain links TRBV7-9 with TRBJ2-1; maybe TRBD2 (5 bases). The germline V and J ends were trimmed by 5 bases and 0 bases, with 11 bases remaining between them. Germline V lookup: CDR1 SEHNR, CDR2 FQNEAQ (reference sequence). The CDR3 has 15 amino acids.

The chain combines TRBV30 with TRBJ1-2; no clear D gene. Trimming cost V 6 bases and J 6 bases, with 8 bases left between them. The length of the CDR3 is 10 residues. The germline V gene encodes CDR1 GTSNPN and CDR2 SVGIG (reference sequence). For the CDR3, the DNA is TGTGCCTGCTTCGTGGATGGCTACACCTTC. Translation gives CACFVDGYTF.

The rearrangement links TRBV15 to TRBJ2-7; 10 bases map to TRBD2. Germline assignment: CDR1 LNHNV and CDR2 YYDKDF (reference sequence). There are 15 residues in the CDR3. Trimming at V came to 3 bases and at J to 2 bases, leaving 4 bases not matched to a gene. CDR3 sequence reads: CATSSDLAGAYEQYF. The CDR3 DNA sequence: TGTGCCACCAGCAGTGACCTAGCGGGGGCCTACGAGCAGTACTTC. The complete variable domain, with remaining parts taken from reference TRBV15 and TRBJ2-7, reads DAMVIQNPRYQVTQFGKPVTLSCSQTLNHNVMYWYQQKSSQAPKLLFHYYDKDFNNEADTPDNFQSRRPNTSFCFLDIRSPGLGDTAMYLCATSSDLAGAYEQYFGPGTRLTVT.

The V call is TRBV4-3, the J call TRBJ2-7, with TRBD1 identical over 7 bases. J was trimmed by 4 bases and V by 0 bases; bases with no gene match: 12. Germline V lookup: CDR1 LGHNA, CDR2 YSLEER. The CDR3 length is 17 residues. Here the CDR3 reads CASSQEGTGDSVYEQYF. The CDR3 region has the DNA TGCGCCAGCAGCCAAGAGGGCACAGGGGATTCGGTTTACGAGCAGTACTTC.

A word on this clone: It differs at one base from a far larger clone, so likely a read error. Here the CDR3 DNA reads TGTGCCAGCAGTGACTCCGGGACGCCCGGGGAGCTGTTTTTT. Its protein product is CASSDSGTPGELFF. The genes are TRBV6-5 and TRBJ2-2; D could derive from TRBD1 or TRBD2 (5 bases each). CDR3 size: 14 residues. The V gene's germline CDR1 is MNHEY and CDR2 SVGAGI.

The chain carries TRBV27 and TRBJ2-7, with TRBD1 as a possible D gene (6 bases). CDR1 MNHEY and CDR2 SMNVEV come from the germline V gene (reference sequence). V lost 8 bases, J lost 2 bases, and 19 bases lay in between. This CDR3 is built from 15 residues. The CDR3 protein is CASAQLGQYPYEQYF. As DNA, the CDR3 is TGTGCCAGCGCCCAACTCGGACAGTATCCCTACGAGCAGTACTTC.

The chain links TRBV5-8 to TRBJ2-1; possible D gene TRBD2, 6 bases. The V and J ends lost 6 bases and 6 bases respectively, with 19 bases between them. Germline-derived CDR1 and CDR2 are SGHTS and YDEGEE. CDR3 length: 15 amino acids. The CDR3 DNA reads as TGTGCCAGCATCGCTGAACCCCTAGCGATCAATGAGCAGTTCTTC. The encoded protein is CASIAEPLAINEQFF.

This sequence joins TRBV19 and TRBJ2-1, with TRBD1 identical over 8 bases. Germline V gene lookup returns CDR1 LNHDA and CDR2 SQIVND (reference sequence). The CDR3 totals 14 residues. V gave up 4 bases and J gave up 9 bases; unmatched junction bases: 8. In DNA form, the CDR3 reads TGTGCCAGTAGTACCCAAGGACAGGGTACTGAGCAGTTCTTC. Its protein product is CASSTQGQGTEQFF.

This clone was detected a few times. The chain has TRBV28 and TRBJ1-6; possibly TRBD1 for D (5 bases). This CDR3 comprises 15 residues. CDR1 and CDR2 from the germline V gene are MDHEN and SYDVKM. Trimming cost V 3 bases and J 10 bases, with 16 bases left between them. This chain's CDR3 is CASSFGGTSGSPLHF. CDR3 coding DNA: TGTGCCAGCAGTTTCGGCGGGACGTCAGGGTCACCCCTCCACTTT.

This clone was picked up one time. This chain uses TRBV28 with TRBJ2-5, with 7 nucleotides matching TRBD1. The CDR3 has 14 amino acids. Germline CDR1 reads MDHEN; CDR2 reads SYDVKM. The ends lost 6 bases at V and 2 bases at J; junction bases unmatched: 6. In nucleotides, the CDR3 is TGTGCCAGCAGGCCGACAGGGAGTCAAGAGACCCAGTACTTC. As protein: CASRPTGSQETQYF. The full variable domain, rest sourced from reference TRBV28 and TRBJ2-5, is DVKVTQSSRYLVKRTGEKVFLECVQDMDHENMFWYRQDPGLGLRLIYFSYDVKMKEKGDIPEGYSVSREKKERFSLILESASTNQTSMYLCASRPTGSQETQYFGPGTRLLVL.